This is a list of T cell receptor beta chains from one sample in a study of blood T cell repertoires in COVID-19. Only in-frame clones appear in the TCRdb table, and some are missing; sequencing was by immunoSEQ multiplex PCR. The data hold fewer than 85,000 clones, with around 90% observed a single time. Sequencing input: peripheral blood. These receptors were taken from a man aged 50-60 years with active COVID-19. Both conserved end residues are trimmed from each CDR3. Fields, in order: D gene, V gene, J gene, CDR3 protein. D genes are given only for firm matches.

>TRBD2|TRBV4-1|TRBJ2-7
ASSQETSGTKQY
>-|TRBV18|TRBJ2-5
ASSLTPGEETQY
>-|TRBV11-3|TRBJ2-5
ASRGAEETQY
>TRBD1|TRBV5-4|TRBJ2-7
ASSFPGGEEEQY
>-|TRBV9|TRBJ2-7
ASSLSTVSEQY
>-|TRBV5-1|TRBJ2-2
ASSLEGTGELF
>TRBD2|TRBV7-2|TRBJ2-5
ASSLEGRGDRAQY
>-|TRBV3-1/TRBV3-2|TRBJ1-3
ASSQDRVSGNTIY
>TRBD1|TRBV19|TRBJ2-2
ASSRRDRDETGELF
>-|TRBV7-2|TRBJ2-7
ASSSPPGLLPKAYEQY
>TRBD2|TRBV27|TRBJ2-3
ASMGTSGGDTQY
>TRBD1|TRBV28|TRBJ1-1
ASSSARQGNTEAF
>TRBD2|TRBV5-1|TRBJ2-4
ASSLEPAGVKNIQY
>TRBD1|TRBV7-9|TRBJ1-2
ASSAGVTGADGYT
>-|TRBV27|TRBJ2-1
ASTGRANPYNEQF
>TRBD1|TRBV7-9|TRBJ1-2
ASSPRTGMNYGYT
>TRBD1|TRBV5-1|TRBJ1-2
ASSLTGEHYYGYT
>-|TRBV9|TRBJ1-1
ASSPNSRGHTEAF
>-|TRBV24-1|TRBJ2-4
ATSDLTVNIQY
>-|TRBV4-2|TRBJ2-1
ASSQGVAVTGEQF
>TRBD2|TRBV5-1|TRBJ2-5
ASSRGMGLAGEAQETQY
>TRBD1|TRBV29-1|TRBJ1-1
SVGTGNTEAF
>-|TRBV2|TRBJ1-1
ASRPDTEAF
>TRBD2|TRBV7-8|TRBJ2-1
ASSLASGGPLYNEQF